The 17 T cell receptor beta chains below come from one sample, sequenced in a study of blood T cell repertoires in COVID-19. TCRdb keeps only in-frame clones here, not all; method: immunoSEQ multiplex PCR. The profile shows approximately 90,000 clones, over 75% of them singletons. The sample consisted of peripheral blood. These receptors were collected from a human donor with acute or convalescent COVID-19. The donor label of this sample is uncertain.

The gene calls are TRBV19 and TRBJ2-4; tentative D call: TRBD2 (5 bases). The CDR3 has 15 residues. The germline V gene has CDR1 LNHDA and CDR2 SQIVND (reference sequence). V was cut by 2 bases and J by 7 bases, with 15 bases left in between. CDR3 coding DNA: TGTGCCAGTAGTATACGGTCGGGGTCCGGGAACATTCAGTACTTC. The encoded protein is CASSIRSGSGNIQYF.

The chain has TRBV2 and TRBJ2-4; 14 bases fit TRBD2. The CDR3 contains 14 residues. Germline V gene data show CDR1 as SNHLY and CDR2 as FYNNEI. Trimming cost V 8 bases and J 7 bases; bases outside gene matches: 4. CDR3 protein: CASGGTSGGNIQYF. The CDR3 region has the DNA TGTGCCAGCGGCGGGACTAGCGGGGGTAACATTCAGTACTTC.

This chain uses TRBV5-7 with TRBJ2-6, with 7 bases that match TRBD1. TRBV5-7 is recorded as an ORF, its role being uncertain. V shed 4 bases and J 3 bases; nucleotides not matched to a gene: 4. CDR3 length equals 15 residues. Here the CDR3 DNA reads TGTGCCAGCAGCCCAACAGGGGTTGGGGCCAACGTCCTGACTTTC. Residues: CASSPTGVGANVLTF.

The gene calls are TRBV12-3 or TRBV12-4 and TRBJ1-2; 7 nucleotides match TRBD1. The ends lost 5 bases at V and 4 bases at J; junction bases unmatched: 4. The CDR3 runs 13 residues. The CDR3 DNA reads as TGTGCCAGCAGTCCCGACAGGGCCTATGGCTACACCTTC. Translated, it gives CASSPDRAYGYTF.

Only one count was recorded for this clone. The chain uses TRBV24-1 and TRBJ2-7, with D possibly being TRBD1 (6 bases). Per the germline V gene, CDR1 is KGHDR and CDR2 is SFDVKD. This CDR3 region has 15 residues. V dropped 4 bases and J dropped 2 bases, with 14 bases sitting between them. CDR3: CATSDTGTHTYEQYF. The DNA of the CDR3 is TGTGCCACCAGTGACACCGGGACACATACCTACGAGCAGTACTTC.

The chain combines TRBV5-4 with TRBJ2-7; tentative D call: TRBD2 (6 bases). Trimming left V 4 bases short and J 3 bases short, with 17 bases between. This CDR3 is 15 amino acids long. The germline V gene encodes CDR1 SGHNT and CDR2 YYREEE (reference sequence). The CDR3 DNA is TGTGCCAGCAGCCGGGGGACCTCCATTCTCTACGAGCAGTACTTC. Translation: CASSRGTSILYEQYF.

The genes are TRBV9 and TRBJ2-1, with 7 bases identical to TRBD2. Germline V CDR1 and CDR2: SGDLS, YYNGEE. This CDR3 has 13 residues. The V segment lost 4 bases and the J segment 9 bases; nucleotides outside the gene matches: 7. CDR3 region: CASSPGLVGEQFF. The CDR3 coding sequence is TGTGCCAGCAGCCCCGGACTAGTGGGTGAGCAGTTCTTC.

V is TRBV19 and J is TRBJ1-2; D not certain. This CDR3 region has 12 residues. V was clipped by 6 bases and J by 3 bases, with 8 bases between them. Germline CDR1 and CDR2: LNHDA and SQIVND (reference sequence). CDR3 region: CASRSDYYGYTF. The DNA for the CDR3 is TGTGCCAGTAGATCGGACTACTATGGCTACACCTTC.

V gene TRBV2 combines with J gene TRBJ2-7; 9 bases line up with TRBD1. CDR1 is SNHLY and CDR2 is FYNNEI in the germline V gene. The V and J ends lost 7 bases and 4 bases, in that order; junction bases with no gene match: 5. The CDR3 has 13 amino acids. CDR3 amino acids: CASTGTGTYEQYF. DNA of the CDR3: TGTGCCAGCACCGGGACAGGGACTTACGAGCAGTACTTC.

V and J are TRBV11-1 and TRBJ1-5; D perhaps matches TRBD1 (5 bases). The CDR3 spans 14 residues. Deletions cut 5 bases from V and 4 bases from J, with 12 bases between. Per germline, CDR1 SGHAT and CDR2 FQDESV (reference sequence). In DNA form, the CDR3 reads TGTGCCAGCAGCCCCCGGGGGGGGAATCAGCCCCAGCATTTT. It encodes CASSPRGGNQPQHF. The variable domain in full, completed from reference TRBV11-1 and TRBJ1-5, reads EAEVAQSPRYKITEKSQAVAFWCDPISGHATLYWYRQILGQGPELLVQFQDESVVDDSQLPKDRFSAERLKGVDSTLKIQPAELGDSAMYLCASSPRGGNQPQHFGDGTRLSIL.

V and J are TRBV2 and TRBJ1-3; tentatively, D is TRBD1 (5 bases). Germline-derived CDR1 and CDR2 are SNHLY and FYNNEI. This CDR3 spans 15 amino acids. The V end was cut by 7 bases, the J end by 0 bases, with 13 bases between. The CDR3: CASTRGSSSGNTIYF. The CDR3 DNA sequence: TGTGCCAGCACCCGGGGGAGCAGCTCTGGAAACACCATATATTTT.

CDR3 amino acids: CASSEGGGSPLHF. DNA for the CDR3: TGTGCCAGCAGCGAAGGGGGGGGATCACCCCTCCACTTT. The chain combines TRBV9 with TRBJ1-6, with a possible D match to TRBD1 (6 bases). The CDR3 covers 13 residues. V was shortened by 3 bases and J by 10 bases, with 11 bases between the two germline ends. The germline CDR1 and CDR2 sequences are SGDLS and YYNGEE. Drawing the rest from reference TRBV9 and TRBJ1-6, the complete variable domain is DSGVTQTPKHLITATGQRVTLRCSPRSGDLSVYWYQQSLDQGLQFLIQYYNGEERAKGNILERFSAQQFPDLHSELNLSSLELGDSALYFCASSEGGGSPLHFGNGTRLTVT.

The rearrangement uses TRBV3-1 (or the pseudogene TRBV3-2) and TRBJ1-4; D is possibly TRBD1 (6 bases). From germline, CDR1 is LGHDT and CDR2 YNNKEL (reference sequence). CDR3 length equals 15 residues. The germline V and J ends were trimmed by 2 bases and 7 bases, with 14 bases remaining between them. CDR3 nucleotide sequence: TGTGCCAGCAGCCAACAACAGGGCGGACGTGAAAAACTGTTTTTT. As protein: CASSQQQGGREKLFF.

CDR3 DNA: TGTGCCTGGGATGGGACAGGGGAAGGCGGAAACACCATATATTTT. Residues: CAWDGTGEGGNTIYF. The V gene is TRBV30, the J gene TRBJ1-3, with 10 bases aligning to TRBD1. V dropped 5 bases and J dropped 4; count of bases not matched to a gene: 8. This CDR3 is built from 15 residues. Germline CDR1 and CDR2: GTSNPN and SVGIG (reference sequence).

The chain joins TRBV19 to TRBJ2-3, with D possibly being TRBD2 (6 bases). V was trimmed by 0 bases and J by 1 base, leaving 11 bases between them. CDR1 and CDR2 (germline): LNHDA, SQIVND (reference sequence). CDR3 size: 16 residues. The CDR3 region is CASSIDSGGGTDTQYF. The DNA of the CDR3 is TGTGCCAGTAGTATAGATTCCGGGGGTGGCACAGATACGCAGTATTTT.

The chain carries TRBV6-5 and TRBJ1-1; tentative D call: TRBD1 (6 bases). Trimming left V 2 bases short and J 0 bases short, with 13 bases between. CDR1 is MNHEY and CDR2 is SVGAGI in the germline V gene. The CDR3 has 16 amino acids. The CDR3 DNA is TGTGCCAGCAGTTACGCCGGACAGCTCATGAACACTGAAGCTTTCTTT. Translating it yields CASSYAGQLMNTEAFF.

The rearrangement uses TRBV11-2 and TRBJ1-5; tentative D call: TRBD1 (6 bases). The germline V gene has CDR1 SGHAT and CDR2 FQNNGV. Trimming removed 2 bases from V and 6 bases from J, with 20 bases in between. The CDR3 sequence is 17 residues long. The CDR3 sequence: CASSLNGARGGSQPQHF. The CDR3 coding sequence is TGTGCCAGCAGCTTAAATGGCGCCAGGGGTGGGAGTCAGCCCCAGCATTTT.